A single sample is the source of the 19 T cell receptor beta chains below, sequenced in a study of blood T cell repertoires in COVID-19. Sequenced by immunoSEQ multiplex PCR; TCRdb stores in-frame clones only, minus some. The data show roughly 230,000 clones, 70% to 90% seen once. Sequencing was done on a sample of peripheral blood. These receptors all come from a woman aged 60-75 years with active or convalescent COVID-19.

The J gene is TRBJ1-6, the V gene TRBV27; TRBD1 aligns across 9 bases. CDR3 length equals 17 residues. Looked up from germline, CDR1 is MNHEY and CDR2 is SMNVEV (reference sequence). The ends lost 4 bases at V and 11 bases at J; junction bases unmatched: 15. This chain's CDR3 is CASSSPIRDRGVPPLHF. Here the CDR3 DNA reads TGTGCCAGCAGTTCCCCTATCCGTGACAGGGGGGTTCCACCCCTCCACTTT.

A note on this clone: A junction end diverges from the germline sequence, so it may reflect a read error. The chain employs TRBV7-7 and TRBJ2-5, with 14 bases matching TRBD2. The CDR3 is made up of 17 amino acids. CDR1 is SSHAT, CDR2 FNYEAQ, per germline (reference sequence). The CDR3 coding sequence is TGTGCTAGCAGCTTAGCGGGACTAGCGGGAGAGGCTGAGACCCAGTACTTC. It codes for CASSLAGLAGEAETQYF.

V and J are TRBV6-5 and TRBJ2-1; possible D gene TRBD2, 7 bases. The germline gives CDR1 MNHEY, CDR2 SVGAGI. CDR3 length: 14 residues. V was clipped by 6 bases and J by 4 bases, with 13 bases between them. CDR3 nucleotide sequence: TGTGCCAGCAGGTGGGGGGGGCCGTACAATGAGCAGTTCTTC. It is translated as CASRWGGPYNEQFF.

The gene calls are TRBV6-5 and TRBJ1-2; D is unresolved. The CDR3 is 14 amino acids. Germline V lookup: CDR1 MNHEY, CDR2 SVGAGI. Trimming cost V 6 bases and J 5 bases, with 16 bases left between them. In DNA form, the CDR3 reads TGTGCCAGCAGCTTACAGAGGAGGGCTTATGGCTACACCTTC. This gives the protein CASSLQRRAYGYTF.

The rearrangement joins TRBV24-1 to TRBJ1-1, with D perhaps TRBD1 (5 bases). The CDR3 runs to 15 residues. V was cut by 0 bases and J by 10 bases, with 17 bases left in between. Per the germline V gene, CDR1 is KGHDR and CDR2 is SFDVKD. CDR3 nucleotide sequence: TGTGCCACCAGTGATTTGCAGGCACTCCCCGGGGGAGCTTTCTTT. Translated, it gives CATSDLQALPGGAFF.

This sequence joins TRBV29-1 and TRBJ2-7, with D perhaps TRBD1 (7 bases). CDR1 is SQVTM and CDR2 is ANQGSEA in the germline V gene. The CDR3 length is 14 residues. With 3 bases removed from V and 6 bases from J, the gap between germline ends came to 18 bases. This chain's CDR3 is CSVEEGQGVREQYF. The CDR3 nucleotides are TGCAGCGTTGAGGAGGGGCAGGGGGTCCGCGAGCAGTACTTC.

The chain couples TRBV29-1 to TRBJ1-1; perhaps TRBD1 as D (5 bases). This CDR3 is 13 amino acids long. Trimming pared 7 bases from V and 0 bases from J, leaving 12 bases between. Germline V lookup: CDR1 SQVTM, CDR2 ANQGSEA. The CDR3 sequence: CSGWAGMNTEAFF. The CDR3 DNA reads as TGCAGCGGGTGGGCAGGGATGAACACTGAAGCTTTCTTT.

There are a few counts of this clone. The rearrangement joins TRBV4-1 to TRBJ1-2, with TRBD1 as a possible D gene (6 bases). This CDR3 has 15 residues. Germline V gene lookup returns CDR1 MGHRA and CDR2 YSYEKL. Trimming pared 0 bases from V and 4 bases from J, leaving 12 bases between. For the CDR3, the DNA is TGCGCCAGCAGCCAAGAGGACAGAAATCGCTATGGCTACACCTTC. It yields the protein CASSQEDRNRYGYTF.

This clone showed up just a few times. The J gene is TRBJ2-1, the V gene TRBV30, with D unresolved. Germline V gene sequence: CDR1 GTSNPN, CDR2 SVGIG (reference sequence). Trimming left V 1 base short and J 12 bases short, with 16 bases between. The CDR3 totals 13 residues. The CDR3 DNA follows: TGTGCCTGGAGTGACTACGATGTTGGTTCGCAGTTCTTC. Its protein product is CAWSDYDVGSQFF.

The chain links TRBV11-2 to TRBJ2-2; 7 bases are shared with TRBD2. The V gene end was trimmed by 3 bases and the J gene end by 4 bases; junction bases not matched to a gene: 8. Germline V gives CDR1 SGHAT, CDR2 FQNNGV. CDR3 length equals 16 residues. The CDR3 nucleotides read TGTGCCAGCAGCTTGACCGACTGGACTAGCACCGGGGAGCTGTTTTTT. Amino acids: CASSLTDWTSTGELFF.

This clone came up once. This likely comes from a read error, as the CDR3 has no conserved phenylalanine or tryptophan at its end. It is unclear where the CDR3 begins or ends on the DNA, so no DNA is shown, and the CDR3 is as TCRdb lists it. V and J are TRBV2 and TRBJ2-3; the table names TRBD2, a call not compared with the DNA. Per germline, CDR1 SNHLY and CDR2 FYNNEI. The CDR3 numbers 13 amino acids, ends counted. The CDR3: CASSVEGTSGRVV.

The rearrangement joins TRBV6-2 or TRBV6-3 to TRBJ2-7, with D possibly being TRBD2 (5 bases). Trimming stripped 2 bases from V and 0 bases from J, with 14 bases between. The CDR3 is 16 amino acids. CDR1 and CDR2 from the germline V gene are MNHEY and SVGEGT. The DNA for the CDR3 is TGTGCCAGCAGTTACAGACTTAGACTAAGCTCCTACGAGCAGTACTTC. Translation gives CASSYRLRLSSYEQYF.

This clone has just a few counts. The chain joins TRBV29-1 to TRBJ2-1, with 8 bases that match TRBD2. V was clipped by 6 bases and J by 6 bases; unmatched bases: 10. This CDR3 contains 14 residues. Per the germline V gene, CDR1 is SQVTM and CDR2 is ANQGSEA. The CDR3 DNA is TGCAGCGTCGTGAGGGCGGGGGGCGTCAATGAGCAGTTCTTC. Its protein product is CSVVRAGGVNEQFF.

Only a few counts were recorded for this clone. The rearrangement joins TRBV7-8 to TRBJ2-1; 8 nucleotides align to TRBD2. Germline V lookup: CDR1 SGHVS, CDR2 FQNEAQ. The junction had 7 bases not matched to a gene; V was cut back by 0 bases and J by 9 bases. This CDR3 contains 15 residues. The CDR3 is CASSLAAGGAVEQFF. The CDR3, as DNA: TGTGCCAGCAGCTTAGCCGCCGGGGGGGCGGTTGAGCAGTTCTTC.

This clone is a singleton in its sample. The CDR3 sequence: CASSQYGQDTGELFF. As DNA, the CDR3 is TGTGCCAGCAGCCAATACGGCCAGGACACCGGGGAGCTGTTTTTT. This sequence joins TRBV3-1 (or the pseudogene TRBV3-2) and TRBJ2-2; D unresolved. CDR3 length: 15 amino acids. Trimming stripped 2 bases from V and 3 bases from J, with 10 bases between. Germline CDR1 reads LGHDT; CDR2 reads YNNKEL (reference sequence).

A single count supports this clone. The rearrangement uses TRBV5-3 and TRBJ1-5, with 7 bases aligning to TRBD1. TRBV5-3 is annotated as an ORF whose role is uncertain. V dropped 10 bases and J dropped 4; count of bases not matched to a gene: 11. CDR3 length: 14 amino acids. CDR3 in DNA: TGTGCCGGTTTTCTCCGGGACAGAAATCAGCCCCAGCATTTT. This sequence encodes CAGFLRDRNQPQHF.

This rearrangement joins TRBV7-9 to TRBJ2-7; 10 nucleotides align to TRBD1. Germline loops: CDR1 SEHNR, CDR2 FQNEAQ (reference sequence). Trimming took 3 bases from V and 2 from J; bases not matched to a gene: 4. The CDR3 covers 15 residues. The CDR3 reads CASSFSGTGAYEQYF. In nucleotides, the CDR3 is TGTGCCAGCAGCTTCTCCGGGACAGGGGCCTACGAGCAGTACTTC.

This chain uses TRBV2 with TRBJ2-3; the match to TRBD2 covers 9 bases. Germline V gives CDR1 SNHLY, CDR2 FYNNEI. The CDR3 has 16 residues. V dropped 3 bases and J dropped 5; count of bases not matched to a gene: 9. DNA for the CDR3: TGTGCCAGCAGTGATTTTAGGCGGGGGGGGCGAGATACGCAGTATTTT. Protein product: CASSDFRRGGRDTQYF.

This rearrangement joins TRBV12-3 or TRBV12-4 to TRBJ1-1; D call uncertain. V was pared by 6 bases and J by 4 bases, with 9 bases between. The CDR3 extends over 12 amino acids. CDR3 bases: TGTGCCAGCAGCTCCCGGGGCACTGAAGCTTTCTTT. It is translated as CASSSRGTEAFF.